A single sample gave rise to the 5 T cell receptor beta chains below, sequenced in a study of blood T cell repertoires in COVID-19. Generated by immunoSEQ multiplex PCR, the TCRdb table keeps only in-frame clones and is missing some. The table lists 350,000 to 450,000 clones, more than 85% of them singletons, with 2.5% to 3.5% in the top ten. The source material was peripheral blood. The receptors here all came from a human donor in a cohort sampled during active COVID-19.

This clone has just a few counts. The chain employs TRBV5-4 and TRBJ2-7; TRBD1 agrees at 7 bases. The CDR3 has 17 residues. CDR1 is SGHNT, CDR2 YYREEE, per germline (reference sequence). Trimming removed 6 bases from V and 2 bases from J; junction bases left unmatched: 17. This chain's CDR3 is CASTPGGSTGAAYEQYF. DNA of the CDR3: TGTGCCAGCACCCCAGGGGGTTCGACAGGAGCAGCCTACGAGCAGTACTTC.

The V call is TRBV19, the J call TRBJ2-7; tentative D call: TRBD1 (5 bases). Per germline, CDR1 LNHDA and CDR2 SQIVND (reference sequence). There are 15 residues in the CDR3. Trimming removed 6 bases at V and 2 bases at J, with 17 bases between. The CDR3 loop is CASSRDSEETYEQYF. The CDR3 nucleotides read TGTGCCAGTAGCCGCGACAGTGAGGAGACCTACGAGCAGTACTTC.

The chain has TRBV7-9 and TRBJ1-2; no definite D call. Germline CDR1 SEHNR, CDR2 FQNEAQ (reference sequence). V lost 5 bases and J lost 7, with 14 bases in between. The CDR3 has 13 residues. Here the CDR3 DNA reads TGTGCCAGCAGCCCCCCCCCGGTCGTTGGCTACACCTTC. Protein sequence: CASSPPPVVGYTF. The whole variable domain, remainder taken from reference TRBV7-9 and TRBJ1-2, is DTGVSQNPRHKITKRGQNVTFRCDPISEHNRLYWYRQTLGQGPEFLTYFQNEAQLEKSRLLSDRFSAERPKGSFSTLEIQRTEQGDSAMYLCASSPPPVVGYTFGSGTRLTVV.

J is TRBJ1-4 and V is TRBV3-1 (or the pseudogene TRBV3-2), with 11 bases identical to TRBD1. Germline V gene data show CDR1 as LGHDT and CDR2 as YNNKEL (reference sequence). Trimming at V came to 1 base and at J to 0 bases, leaving 1 base not matched to a gene. This CDR3 comprises 17 residues. The CDR3 DNA reads as TGTGCCAGCAGCCAAGGGGGACAGGGGGCAACTAATGAAAAACTGTTTTTT. Protein: CASSQGGQGATNEKLFF.

J is TRBJ1-2 and V is TRBV24-1; perhaps TRBD1 as D (6 bases). Trimming took off 4 bases at V and 4 bases at J, with 12 bases between the two ends. This CDR3 region has 14 residues. In germline, CDR1 is KGHDR, CDR2 SFDVKD. CDR3 sequence reads: CATSDNTGSYGYTF. The CDR3 coding sequence is TGTGCCACCAGTGACAATACAGGGAGCTATGGCTACACCTTC.